These T cell receptor beta chains were read from a single sample in a study of T cell responses to AZD1222 COVID-19 vaccine. Here immunoSEQ multiplex PCR was the method, and the copy in TCRdb shows in-frame clones only, minus some. The sample yields about 160,000 clones, 92% seen once. The sample in question was peripheral blood, obtained 28 days after the second AZD1222 dose. These receptors all come from an adult who received the AZD1222 COVID-19 vaccine. CDR3s include the opening cysteine and the closing phenylalanine or tryptophan.

TRBJ1-1	TRBV30	CAWRVQGVERAFF
TRBJ2-7	TRBV11-2	CASSLGTSGRPPYEQYF
TRBJ2-7	TRBV27	CASSAGRNEQYF
TRBJ2-1	TRBV2	CASIQSSGPRAELNEQFF
TRBJ2-3	TRBV28	CASSLRTPDTQYF
TRBJ1-2	TRBV6-2/TRBV6-3	CASSLRLVRTYGYTF
TRBJ1-5	TRBV6-5	CASSSGTEYGNQPQHF
TRBJ1-3	TRBV24-1	CAGSGNTIYF
TRBJ2-3	TRBV19	CASKSQDADTQYF
TRBJ2-3	TRBV7-8	CASSTQRSLAGDTQYF
TRBJ2-2	TRBV7-3	CASSLFPPHWGRAHTGELFF
TRBJ1-1	TRBV19	CASSPRNRGKAFF
TRBJ1-2	TRBV28	CASSLGGQGVYGYTF
TRBJ2-7	TRBV6-1	CASSEEGQFSYEQYF
TRBJ2-7	TRBV7-6	CASSNNREDEQYF
TRBJ2-7	TRBV9	CASSVGGGSPHEQYF
TRBJ2-2	TRBV5-1	CASSFLAGGTGELFF
TRBJ1-4	TRBV2	CASRGGTAGTNEKLFF
TRBJ1-5	TRBV27	CASSARDRDQPQHF
TRBJ1-1	TRBV23-1	CASSQSRGRTNAEAFF
TRBJ2-3	TRBV30	CAWSVPGRADTQYF
TRBJ1-5	TRBV7-2	CASSKDQNQPQHF
TRBJ1-2	TRBV12-3/TRBV12-4	CASSRNYGYTF
TRBJ2-1	TRBV5-1	CASRLDPYNEQFF
TRBJ2-7	TRBV5-1	CASSLAGNDEQYF
TRBJ2-3	TRBV27	CASSLLRDRLLDTQYF
TRBJ2-2	TRBV29-1	CSVDEGKNTGELFF
TRBJ1-6	TRBV27	CASRRDTVSYNSPLHF
TRBJ2-1	TRBV5-1	CASSSTSGRSFF
TRBJ2-7	TRBV28	CASSFPTRVREQYF
TRBJ1-1	TRBV12-5	CASGVQPEITEAFF
TRBJ1-2	TRBV28	CASSSGAGGGYGYTF
TRBJ1-1	TRBV24-1	CATRGMNTEAFF
TRBJ2-7	TRBV28	CASRTGGEFYEQYF
TRBJ2-2	TRBV5-1	CASSLVGLAFGELFF
TRBJ2-6	TRBV7-8	CASSSWTASGANVLTF
TRBJ1-2	TRBV28	CASRTLRVLYGYTF
TRBJ2-7	TRBV3-1/TRBV3-2	CASSPSEAGYEQYF
TRBJ2-1	TRBV7-9	CASSLVLGDNEQFF
TRBJ1-2	TRBV11-2	CASSLDAYGYTF
TRBJ1-5	TRBV2	CASSEDRDRGLDSNQPQHF
TRBJ1-2	TRBV7-9	CASSRTGGGGYTF
TRBJ1-4	TRBV19	CASSDVGGGEKLFF
TRBJ2-3	TRBV7-3	CASSRRLGGGSTDTQYF
TRBJ2-6	TRBV30	CAWSLDISGANVLTF
TRBJ1-1	TRBV27	CASSWTGASTEAFF
TRBJ2-7	TRBV3-1/TRBV3-2	CASSQEGRDEQYF
TRBJ1-1	TRBV11-3	CASSASRGWTEAFF